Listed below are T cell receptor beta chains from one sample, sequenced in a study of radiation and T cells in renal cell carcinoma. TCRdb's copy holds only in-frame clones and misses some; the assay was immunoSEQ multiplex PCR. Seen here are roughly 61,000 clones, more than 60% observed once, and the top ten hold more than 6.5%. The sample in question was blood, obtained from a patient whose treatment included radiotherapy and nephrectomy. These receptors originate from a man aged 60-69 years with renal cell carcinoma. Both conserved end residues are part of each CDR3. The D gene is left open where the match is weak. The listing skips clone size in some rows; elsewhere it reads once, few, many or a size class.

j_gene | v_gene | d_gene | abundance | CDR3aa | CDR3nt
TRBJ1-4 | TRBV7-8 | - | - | CASSTSAQTNEKLFF | TGTGCCAGCAGCACCTCCGCGCAAACTAATGAAAAACTGTTTTTT
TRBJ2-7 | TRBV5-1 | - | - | CASSLFGLTEQYF | TGCGCCAGCAGCTTATTCGGACTGACCGAGCAGTACTTC
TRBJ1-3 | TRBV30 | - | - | CAWSVLWGTIYF | TGTGCCTGGAGTGTACTCTGGGGTACCATATATTTT
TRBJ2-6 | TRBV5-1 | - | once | CASSFRPGLSSGANVLTF | TGCGCCAGCAGCTTCCGTCCAGGGCTAAGCTCTGGGGCCAACGTCCTGACTTTC
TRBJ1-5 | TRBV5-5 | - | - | CASSPGLNPNQPQHF | TGTGCCAGCAGCCCGGGACTTAATCCCAATCAGCCCCAGCATTTT
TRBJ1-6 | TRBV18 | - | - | CASSSQGSYNSPLHF | TGTGCCAGCTCAAGTCAGGGGTCCTATAATTCACCCCTCCACTTT
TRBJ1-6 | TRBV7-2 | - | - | CASTGPSTNSPLHF | TGTGCCAGCACCGGACCGAGTACCAATTCACCCCTCCACTTT
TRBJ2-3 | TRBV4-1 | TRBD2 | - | CASSQDSGRSTDTQYF | TGCGCCAGCAGCCAAGACAGCGGGAGGAGCACAGATACGCAGTATTTT
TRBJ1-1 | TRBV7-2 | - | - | CASRQPDYRVRAHTEAFF | TGTGCCAGCAGACAACCGGACTACCGGGTCAGGGCGCACACTGAAGCTTTCTTT
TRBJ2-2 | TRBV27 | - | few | CASSSPSGELFF | TGTGCCAGCAGTTCCCCTTCCGGGGAGCTGTTTTTT
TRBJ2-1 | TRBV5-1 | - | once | CASEPSLSYNEQFF | TGCGCCAGCGAACCTAGCCTCTCCTACAATGAGCAGTTCTTC
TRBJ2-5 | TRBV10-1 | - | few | CASSESRGDETQYF | TGCGCCAGCAGTGAGTCCCGAGGAGATGAGACCCAGTACTTC
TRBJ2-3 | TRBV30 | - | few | CAWSSARTDTQYF | TGTGCCTGGAGTTCGGCCAGGACAGATACGCAGTATTTT
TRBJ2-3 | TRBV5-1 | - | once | CASSTTPRVGTDTQYF | TGCGCCAGCAGCACCACACCCAGGGTGGGAACAGATACGCAGTATTTT
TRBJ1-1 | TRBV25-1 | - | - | CASSEPHREGEAFF | TGTGCCAGCAGTGAGCCGCATCGAGAGGGTGAAGCTTTCTTT
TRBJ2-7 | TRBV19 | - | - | CASSTTGTALYEQYF | TGTGCCAGTAGTACAACCGGGACCGCGTTGTACGAGCAGTACTTC
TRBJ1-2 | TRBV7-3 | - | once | CASSLMADPYGYTF | TGTGCCAGCAGCTTAATGGCAGACCCCTATGGCTACACCTTC
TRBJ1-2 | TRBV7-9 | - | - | CASSRTGTGFGYTF | TGTGCCAGCAGCCGAACAGGGACGGGATTCGGCTACACCTTC
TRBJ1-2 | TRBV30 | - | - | CAWSKGDYGYTF | TGTGCCTGGAGCAAGGGTGACTATGGCTACACCTTC
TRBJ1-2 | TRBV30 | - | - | CAWRGLSADFYGYTF | TGTGCCTGGAGGGGGCTCTCGGCGGACTTCTATGGCTACACCTTC
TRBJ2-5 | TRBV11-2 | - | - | CASSEQETQYF | TGTGCCAGCAGCGAGCAAGAGACCCAGTACTTC
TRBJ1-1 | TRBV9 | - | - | CASSVGRAGTEAFF | TGTGCCAGCAGCGTCGGTCGAGCGGGCACTGAAGCTTTCTTT
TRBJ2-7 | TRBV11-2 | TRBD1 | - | CASSWVGQATSYEQYF | TGTGCCAGCAGCTGGGTGGGACAGGCTACCTCCTACGAGCAGTACTTC
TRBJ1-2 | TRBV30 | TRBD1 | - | CAWSEPGTGVGYTF | TGTGCCTGGAGTGAACCCGGGACAGGGGTGGGCTACACCTTC
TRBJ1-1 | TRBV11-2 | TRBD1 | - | CASEPNRGLDTEAFF | TGTGCCAGCGAACCGAACAGGGGGCTAGACACTGAAGCTTTCTTT
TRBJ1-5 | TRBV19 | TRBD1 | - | CASGGLNQPQHF | TGTGCCTCAGGGGGCCTCAATCAGCCCCAGCATTTT
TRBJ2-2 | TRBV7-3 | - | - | CASSSPNTGELFF | TGTGCCAGCAGCTCGCCGAACACCGGGGAGCTGTTTTTT
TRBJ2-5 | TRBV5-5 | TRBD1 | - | CASSLGDSQETQYF | TGTGCCAGCAGCTTGGGGGACAGTCAAGAGACCCAGTACTTC
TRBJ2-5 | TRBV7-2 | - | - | CASSSARETQYF | TGTGCCAGCAGCTCCGCGCGGGAGACCCAGTACTTC
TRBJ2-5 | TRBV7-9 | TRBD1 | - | CASSLGQGALGETQYF | TGTGCCAGCAGCTTAGGGCAGGGGGCGCTGGGCGAGACCCAGTACTTC
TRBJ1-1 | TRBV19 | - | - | CASSTGRYTEAFF | TGTGCCAGTAGTACGGGACGGTACACTGAAGCTTTCTTT
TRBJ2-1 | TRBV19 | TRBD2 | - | CASSTSGISNEQFF | TGTGCCAGTAGTACTAGCGGGATATCTAATGAGCAGTTCTTC
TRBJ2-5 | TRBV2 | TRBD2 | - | CASSPRWGGGETQYF | TGTGCCAGCAGTCCCCGTTGGGGCGGGGGGGAGACCCAGTACTTC
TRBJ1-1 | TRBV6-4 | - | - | CASSAQGVNTEAFF | TGTGCCAGCAGTGCACAGGGAGTGAACACTGAAGCTTTCTTT
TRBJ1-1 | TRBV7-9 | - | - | CASSLGVSSEAFF | TGTGCCAGCAGCTTAGGGGTAAGCTCTGAAGCTTTCTTT
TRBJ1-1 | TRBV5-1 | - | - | CASHFEVRTEAFF | TGCGCCAGCCATTTCGAGGTCCGCACTGAAGCTTTCTTT
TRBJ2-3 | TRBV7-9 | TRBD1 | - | CASSRRTDRVGDTQYF | TGTGCCAGCAGCCGTCGAACGGACAGGGTTGGAGATACGCAGTATTTT
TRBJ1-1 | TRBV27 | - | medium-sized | CASSWGGDTEAFF | TGTGCCAGCAGCTGGGGTGGGGACACTGAAGCTTTCTTT
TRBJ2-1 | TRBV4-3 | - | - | CASSQGGTGQEFLNEQFF | TGCGCCAGCAGCCAGGGCGGCACGGGGCAGGAGTTTCTAAATGAGCAGTTCTTC
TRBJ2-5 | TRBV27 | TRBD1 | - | CASSLWDRQETQYF | TGTGCCAGCAGTTTATGGGACAGACAAGAGACCCAGTACTTC
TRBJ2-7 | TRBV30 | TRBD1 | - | CAWRGTGAYEQYF | TGTGCCTGGAGGGGGACAGGCGCCTACGAGCAGTACTTC
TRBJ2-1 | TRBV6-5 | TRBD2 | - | CASSPSSGGDNEQFF | TGTGCCAGCAGTCCCTCTAGCGGGGGAGACAATGAGCAGTTCTTC
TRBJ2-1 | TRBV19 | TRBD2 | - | CASSYPSGIEYEQFF | TGTGCCAGTAGTTACCCTAGCGGGATAGAATATGAGCAGTTCTTC
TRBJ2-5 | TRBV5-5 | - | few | CASSPPARETQYF | TGTGCCAGCAGCCCCCCAGCGCGAGAGACCCAGTACTTC
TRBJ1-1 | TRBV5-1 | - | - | CASSLVGARNTEAFF | TGCGCCAGCAGCTTGGTTGGGGCGAGGAACACTGAAGCTTTCTTT
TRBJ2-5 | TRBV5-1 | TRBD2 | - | CASSVEGSGGGTQYF | TGCGCCAGCAGCGTCGAGGGGAGCGGGGGTGGGACCCAGTACTTC
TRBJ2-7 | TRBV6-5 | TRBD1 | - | CASIGQGPYEQYF | TGTGCCAGCATCGGACAGGGTCCCTACGAGCAGTACTTC
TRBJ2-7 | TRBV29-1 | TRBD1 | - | CSVEDNRGSYEQYF | TGCAGCGTTGAAGATAACAGGGGAAGCTACGAGCAGTACTTC
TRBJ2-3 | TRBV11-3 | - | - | CASSFRNRDMDTQYF | TGTGCCAGCAGCTTTAGGAACAGGGATATGGATACGCAGTATTTT
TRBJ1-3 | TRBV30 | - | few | CAWFLERRNTIYF | TGTGCCTGGTTCCTAGAAAGAAGAAACACCATATATTTT
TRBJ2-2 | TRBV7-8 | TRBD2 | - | CASTALGGETGELFF | TGTGCCAGCACCGCCCTCGGGGGGGAGACCGGGGAGCTGTTTTTT
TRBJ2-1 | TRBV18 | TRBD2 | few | CASSPGTSGRNEQFF | TGTGCCAGCTCACCCGGGACTAGCGGGAGAAATGAGCAGTTCTTC
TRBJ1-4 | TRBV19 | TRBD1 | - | CASSITWTGDTTNEKLFF | TGTGCCAGTAGTATCACTTGGACAGGAGACACAACTAATGAAAAACTGTTTTTT